One sample yielded the 17 T cell receptor beta chains listed below, sequenced in a study of T-cell memory formation after mild COVID-19 (dated by TCRdb to about 2021). Library construction relied on 5' RACE. Reads for this sample came from an Illumina NovaSeq 6000. TCRdb took the public reads, trimmed them with fastp at Q25, ran MiXCR for clone calling and kept in-frame beta chains. Rows with one shared CDR3 protein collapse into an entry with the most common genes and DNA. The sample table contains around 250,000 distinct CDR3 sequences; only one count was recorded for approximately 16% of them. The top ten constitute more than 20% of the sample. Sequenced: PBMCs or a T cell subset sorted from them (not recorded which). The receptors here all came from a man aged 18-30 years who had mild COVID-19 (a few samples of this study predate the infection). The sample titles of this study are shuffled in the database, so cell type and time point are left out; the donor was told from shared clones.

This clonotype was counted a few times. V and J are TRBV29-1 and TRBJ1-1; D is ambiguous. V gave up 6 bases and J gave up 1 base, with 9 bases separating them. This CDR3 is built from 12 residues. Germline V gene data show CDR1 as SQVTM and CDR2 as ANQGSEA. CDR3 in DNA: TGCAGCGTAGCCCGACAGAACACTGAAGCTTTCTTT. This codes for CSVARQNTEAFF.

This clonotype was counted a few times. V and J are TRBV29-1 and TRBJ2-3, with 8 bases fitting TRBD2. CDR1 and CDR2 (germline): SQVTM, ANQGSEA. The CDR3 has 17 residues. J gave up 0 bases and V 4 bases, and 12 bases lay outside the gene matches. The DNA of the CDR3 is TGCAGCGTTGCGCCGGTAGCGGGGCGTCTCAGCACAGATACGCAGTATTTT. Protein product: CSVAPVAGRLSTDTQYF.

This chain links TRBV5-1 with TRBJ2-3; D gene uncertain. Trimming cost V 2 bases and J 6 bases, with 13 bases left between them. Germline assignment: CDR1 SGHRS and CDR2 YFSETQ. There are 14 residues in the CDR3. The DNA of the CDR3 is TGCGCCAGCAGCTTAGACCGGCCGATGGATACGCAGTATTTT. Residues: CASSLDRPMDTQYF.

The chain joins TRBV7-9 to TRBJ2-7, with D perhaps assigned TRBD1 or TRBD2 (5 bases each). The CDR3 totals 16 residues. CDR1 is SEHNR and CDR2 is FQNEAQ in the germline V gene (reference sequence). V was cut by 5 bases and J by 6 bases, with 23 bases left in between. Written as DNA, the CDR3 is TGTGCCAGCAGCCCGCACTCCGGGACGCGCCCCGGCGAGCAGTACTTC. Residues: CASSPHSGTRPGEQYF.

V usage is TRBV6-6 and J usage is TRBJ2-7; possibly TRBD2 for D (6 bases). V lost 2 bases and J 0 bases, leaving 14 bases between the germline ends. Germline CDR1 is MNHNY and CDR2 is SVGAGI (reference sequence). The CDR3 totals 16 residues. The CDR3 region is CASSYGGDGHSYEQYF. The CDR3 region has the DNA TGTGCCAGCAGTTACGGCGGGGACGGACACTCCTACGAGCAGTACTTC.

This clonotype has ten or more counts. The chain couples TRBV4-3 to TRBJ2-2; unclear D gene. Trimming shortened V by 0 bases and J by 5 bases, and 13 bases separated the two germline ends. The germline CDR1 and CDR2 sequences are LGHNA and YSLEER. The CDR3 extends over 16 amino acids. The CDR3 bases are TGCGCCAGCAGCCAAGATCCGGCAGGAGAAACCGGGGAGCTGTTTTTT. The encoded protein is CASSQDPAGETGELFF.

This chain connects TRBV7-2 to TRBJ2-3; 12 bases fit TRBD2. The trim removed 5 bases at V and 4 bases at J, leaving 4 bases unmatched. CDR1 and CDR2 (germline): SGHTA, FQGNSA. CDR3 size: 15 residues. Written as DNA, the CDR3 is TGTGCCAGCAGCGCGACTAGCGGGGGCTCAGATACGCAGTATTTT. Protein: CASSATSGGSDTQYF.

A note on this clonotype: Given the absence of the conserved phenylalanine or tryptophan at the CDR3 end, a read error is likely. The DNA is omitted, as the CDR3 cannot be located on it reliably, and the CDR3 follows TCRdb's listing. This CDR3 reads CSAAGIFCL. The chain couples TRBV29-1 to TRBJ2-7; the D call in the table, TRBD1, was not verified against the DNA. The CDR3 totals 9 residues, both ends included. Germline values: CDR1 SQVTM, CDR2 ANQGSEA.

In this sample, this clonotype turned up a few times. V and J are TRBV7-2 and TRBJ1-1; the D is unclear. From germline, CDR1 is SGHTA and CDR2 FQGNSA. Between the trimmed V and J ends, which lost 3 bases and 1 base, there was a span of 6 bases. The CDR3 runs 13 residues. This CDR3 reads CASSFRRNTEAFF. The CDR3 DNA follows: TGTGCCAGCAGCTTTAGGAGGAACACTGAAGCTTTCTTT.

In this sample, this clonotype turned up a few times. The chain employs TRBV6-5 and TRBJ2-7; TRBD2 is a possible D gene (6 bases). The CDR3 is made up of 13 amino acids. V gave up 2 bases and J gave up 7 bases, with 12 bases separating them. Germline V lookup: CDR1 MNHEY, CDR2 SVGAGI. The CDR3 DNA is TGTGCCAGCAGTTACAAGGGCAGCGGGGAGCAGTACTTC. This gives the protein CASSYKGSGEQYF.

The V and J genes are TRBV20-1 and TRBJ2-7, with D tentatively TRBD1 or TRBD2 (5 bases each). Trimming pared 5 bases from V and 3 bases from J, leaving 8 bases between. The CDR3 spans 11 residues. CDR1 is DFQATT, CDR2 SNEGSKA, per germline (reference sequence). CDR3 protein: CSAGTGYEQYF. In DNA, the CDR3 is TGCAGTGCTGGGACGGGCTACGAGCAGTACTTC.

This clonotype came up a few times. The chain has TRBV7-2 and TRBJ2-5; D is unclear. The CDR3 totals 13 residues. CDR1 and CDR2 (germline): SGHTA, FQGNSA. The V end lost 3 bases, the J end lost 5 bases, and 10 bases lay between the germline ends. The CDR3 loop is CASSFEVRETQYF. The CDR3 DNA sequence: TGTGCCAGCAGCTTCGAAGTCCGGGAGACCCAGTACTTC.

The genes are TRBV29-1 and TRBJ2-3; D perhaps matches TRBD1 (6 bases). V lost 4 bases to trimming and J lost 3 bases, with 11 bases between them. The CDR3 runs to 13 residues. Germline CDR1 is SQVTM and CDR2 is ANQGSEA. The CDR3 spells CSVGTVMTDTQYF. The CDR3 DNA sequence: TGCAGCGTTGGGACAGTAATGACAGATACGCAGTATTTT.

The chain is built from TRBV12-3 or TRBV12-4 and TRBJ1-1; D call uncertain. This CDR3 has 11 residues. Trimming stripped 5 bases from V and 11 bases from J, with 12 bases between. CDR3 sequence: CASSLGGLAFF. The CDR3 DNA reads as TGTGCCAGCAGTCTGGGAGGTTTGGCTTTCTTT.

This clonotype was recorded many times. The chain has TRBV6-5 and TRBJ1-1; D might be TRBD1 (5 bases). The CDR3 runs 14 residues. Germline CDR1 and CDR2: MNHEY and SVGAGI. Trimming left V 6 bases short and J 6 bases short, with 17 bases between. CDR3 in amino acids: CASSNKGYFSEAFF. The CDR3 DNA reads as TGTGCCAGCAGCAACAAGGGGTATTTCTCTGAAGCTTTCTTT.

This chain joins TRBV7-2 and TRBJ2-5; 9 bases agree with TRBD1. Germline values: CDR1 SGHTA, CDR2 FQGNSA. With V trimmed by 7 bases and J by 5 bases, 17 bases remained unmatched. This CDR3 comprises 17 residues. The CDR3 is CASTPGTGWVGGETQYF. The CDR3 coding sequence is TGTGCCAGCACACCAGGGACAGGGTGGGTTGGGGGCGAGACCCAGTACTTC.

At least ten counts were recorded for this clonotype. The rearrangement links TRBV15 to TRBJ2-7; a possible D gene is TRBD1 (5 bases). Germline V gene data show CDR1 as LNHNV and CDR2 as YYDKDF (reference sequence). This CDR3 comprises 14 residues. With 0 bases removed from V and 5 bases from J, the gap between germline ends came to 11 bases. The CDR3 nucleotides read TGTGCCACCAGCAGAGATAGGGGCTACGACGAGCAGTACGTC. It is translated as CATSRDRGYDEQYV.